The 32 T cell receptor beta chains given below trace back to one sample, sequenced in a study of cytomegalovirus exposure and HLA in healthy donors. It was with 60 Vbeta and 13 Jbeta primers that the PCR ran. Sequencing used immunoSEQ multiplex PCR; TCRdb keeps in-frame clones, though not all of them. In the table there are approximately 100,000 clones, about three quarters of which are singletons. Material for sequencing was PBMCs. The source is a young woman in good health and CMV-seropositive.

V and J are TRBV30 and TRBJ2-5; 7 nucleotides agree with TRBD2. This CDR3 comprises 15 residues. The germline V gene encodes CDR1 GTSNPN and CDR2 SVGIG (reference sequence). Trimming took 6 bases from V and 2 from J; bases not matched to a gene: 12. CDR3 in DNA: TGTGCCTGCCACGCCCCTGGGGGGGGACAAGAGACCCAGTACTTC. Translation: CACHAPGGGQETQYF.

This clone appeared a few times. This chain uses TRBV11-1 with TRBJ2-7, with TRBD2 matching 12 bases. Germline V gives CDR1 SGHAT, CDR2 FQDESV (reference sequence). The CDR3 spans 15 residues. J was trimmed by 0 bases and V by 3 bases; bases with no gene match: 0. CDR3 nucleotide sequence: TGTGCCAGCAGCTTGACTAGCGGGAGCTCCTACGAGCAGTACTTC. Its protein is CASSLTSGSSYEQYF.

Points on this clone: At one of its ends the junction is not consistent with the germline gene, which may arise from a read error. The chain links TRBV7-9 to TRBJ2-7, with D maybe TRBD2 (5 bases). The germline V gene encodes CDR1 SEHNR and CDR2 FQNEAQ (reference sequence). The CDR3 is 12 residues long. This chain's CDR3 is CSSSLAWPEQYF. CDR3 bases: TGTTCCAGCAGCTTAGCGTGGCCGGAGCAGTACTTC.

CDR3 coding DNA: TGTGCCAGTAGTATAGGACAGACTAGCAATCAGCCCCAGCATTTT. It specifies CASSIGQTSNQPQHF. V usage is TRBV19 and J usage is TRBJ1-5, with D possibly matching TRBD1 (5 bases). This CDR3 region has 15 residues. Germline V CDR1 and CDR2: LNHDA, SQIVND (reference sequence). The germline V and J ends were trimmed by 1 base and 0 bases, with 7 bases remaining between them.

The J gene is TRBJ2-1, the V gene TRBV27; 13 bases map to TRBD2. V lost 6 bases to trimming and J lost 15 bases; unmatched junction nucleotides: 14. The germline gives CDR1 MNHEY, CDR2 SMNVEV (reference sequence). The CDR3 covers 15 residues. CDR3 DNA sequence: TGTGCCAGCAGCCTAGCCCTCGGACTAGCGGGAGTTCTGTTCTTC. It codes for CASSLALGLAGVLFF.

The chain has TRBV6-5 and TRBJ2-7; tentatively, D is TRBD2 (6 bases). Between the trimmed V and J ends, which lost 6 bases and 0 bases, there was a span of 12 bases. Germline assignment: CDR1 MNHEY and CDR2 SVGAGI. The CDR3 has 14 amino acids. Written as DNA, the CDR3 is TGTGCCAGCAGCCGGGACTTTCTCTCCTACGAGCAGTACTTC. This sequence encodes CASSRDFLSYEQYF.

The chain joins TRBV7-9 to TRBJ1-1; 11 positions agree with TRBD1. V trimming: 8 bases; J trimming: 4 bases; junction bases outside the gene matches: 6. The CDR3 is 14 amino acids. Germline CDR1 SEHNR, CDR2 FQNEAQ (reference sequence). The DNA for the CDR3 is TGTGCCAGCGGACAGGGGGCGCGTGCCACTGAAGCTTTCTTT. The encoded protein is CASGQGARATEAFF.

The chain is built from TRBV29-1 and TRBJ2-6, with D perhaps matching TRBD1 (6 bases). Germline CDR1 is SQVTM and CDR2 is ANQGSEA. The CDR3 loop spans 16 amino acids. V lost 6 bases and J 3 bases, leaving 18 bases between the germline ends. CDR3 sequence: CSVARPGAFGANVLTF. Written as DNA, the CDR3 is TGCAGCGTCGCCCGTCCAGGGGCCTTTGGGGCCAACGTCCTGACTTTC.

The chain recombines TRBV5-1 with TRBJ2-2, with 8 bases aligning to TRBD1. V lost 2 bases, J lost 1 base, and 4 bases stayed unmatched. The CDR3 runs to 16 residues. The germline gives CDR1 SGHRS, CDR2 YFSETQ. CDR3 amino acids: CASSFGTGGNTGELFF. The DNA for the CDR3 is TGCGCCAGCAGCTTTGGGACAGGCGGGAACACCGGGGAGCTGTTTTTT.

The chain links TRBV9 to TRBJ1-4; TRBD1 matches 8 bases. CDR1 is SGDLS and CDR2 is YYNGEE in the germline V gene. CDR3 length equals 14 residues. The ends lost 3 bases at V and 8 bases at J; junction bases unmatched: 6. CDR3 coding DNA: TGTGCCAGCAGCGCGGACAGGGTGGGAGAAAAACTGTTTTTT. Its translation is CASSADRVGEKLFF.

The chain recombines TRBV18 with TRBJ2-7; TRBD1 agrees at 8 bases. J lost 3 bases, V lost 4 bases, and 8 bases had no gene match. CDR3 length: 15 amino acids. Germline CDR1 and CDR2: KGHSH and LQKENI. In nucleotides, the CDR3 is TGTGCCAGCTCACTTGGACAGGGTTCAAACTACGAGCAGTACTTC. Translating gives CASSLGQGSNYEQYF.

This clone has more than one count but fewer than ten. The chain joins TRBV10-2 to TRBJ1-5; tentative D call: TRBD1 (5 bases). There are 14 residues in the CDR3. CDR1 WSHSY and CDR2 SAAADI come from the germline V gene. Trimming cost V 2 bases and J 10 bases, with 15 bases left between them. CDR3 in amino acids: CASSEDSPLSPQHF. The CDR3 DNA reads TGCGCCAGCAGTGAGGACAGCCCCCTGAGCCCCCAGCATTTT.

V usage is TRBV7-9 and J usage is TRBJ2-3; maybe TRBD1 (5 bases). Germline-derived CDR1 and CDR2 are SEHNR and FQNEAQ (reference sequence). This CDR3 comprises 15 residues. V was trimmed by 1 base and J by 2 bases, leaving 10 bases between them. The CDR3 coding sequence is TGTGCCAGCAGCTTAGGCTCAGGGATCACAGATACGCAGTATTTT. Translation gives CASSLGSGITDTQYF.

The sample holds a few counts of this clone. V gene TRBV19 combines with J gene TRBJ2-7; 9 bases align to TRBD2. Trimming cost V 3 bases and J 5 bases; bases outside gene matches: 8. The CDR3 extends over 15 amino acids. From germline, CDR1 is LNHDA and CDR2 SQIVND (reference sequence). The CDR3 DNA is TGTGCCAGTAGTATCCCCGGGACTAGCTACGACGAGCAGTACTTC. Translating gives CASSIPGTSYDEQYF.

This chain links TRBV4-1 with TRBJ2-7, with TRBD1 identical over 11 bases. This CDR3 is 14 amino acids long. Germline-derived CDR1 and CDR2 are MGHRA and YSYEKL. Losses at the gene ends were 1 base for V and 5 bases for J; bases not matched to a gene: 1. The CDR3 loop is CASSQGTGGNEQYF. The CDR3, as DNA: TGCGCCAGCAGCCAAGGGACAGGGGGCAACGAGCAGTACTTC.

Remarks on this clone: At one end the junction does not follow the germline gene, possibly because of a read error. The chain combines TRBV7-7 with TRBJ2-5, with 9 nucleotides matching TRBD1. Per germline, CDR1 SSHAT and CDR2 FNYEAQ (reference sequence). The CDR3 consists of 13 residues. As DNA, the CDR3 is TGTGCTAGCAGCCAAGACAGGGGGGAGACCCAGTACTTC. As protein: CASSQDRGETQYF.

The chain is built from TRBV6-1 and TRBJ1-1; a weak D match, TRBD1 (5 bases). The CDR3 spans 13 residues. Deletions cut 7 bases from V and 2 bases from J, with 11 bases between. CDR1 is MNHNS and CDR2 is SASEGT in the germline V gene. CDR3 sequence (DNA): TGTGCCAGCACCCAGGGATTCAACACTGAAGCTTTCTTT. This codes for CASTQGFNTEAFF.

This clone was picked up one time. The chain uses TRBV5-1 and TRBJ1-5; D possibly corresponds to TRBD1 (6 bases). The CDR3 is 16 amino acids. CDR1 is SGHRS, CDR2 YFSETQ, per germline. Trimming took off 0 bases at V and 0 bases at J, with 10 bases between the two ends. As DNA, the CDR3 is TGCGCCAGCAGCTTGGATGGACAGTATAGCAATCAGCCCCAGCATTTT. Protein product: CASSLDGQYSNQPQHF.

CDR3 sequence reads: CASMLDYSGPYEQYF. The CDR3 DNA is TGTGCCAGCATGCTCGATTATAGCGGACCCTACGAGCAGTACTTC. The gene calls are TRBV27 and TRBJ2-7; a possible D gene is TRBD2 (6 bases). The CDR3 extends over 15 amino acids. Trimming took off 7 bases at V and 2 bases at J, with 18 bases between the two ends. Germline CDR1 MNHEY, CDR2 SMNVEV (reference sequence).

The chain has TRBV28 and TRBJ1-1; D not resolved. CDR1 and CDR2 from the germline V gene are MDHEN and SYDVKM. Trimming removed 7 bases at V and 7 bases at J, with 10 bases between. This CDR3 has 11 amino acids. The DNA for the CDR3 is TGTGCCAGCATCGTGGCAAATGAAGCTTTCTTT. Translated, it gives CASIVANEAFF.

The genes are TRBV13 and TRBJ2-7, with TRBD2 as a possible D gene (6 bases). Germline V lookup: CDR1 PRHDT, CDR2 FYEKMQ (reference sequence). V was trimmed by 0 bases and J by 3 bases, leaving 12 bases between them. The CDR3 sequence is 15 residues long. As DNA, the CDR3 is TGTGCCAGCAGCTTAGGGGGGACTGGGAGCTACGAGCAGTACTTC. Amino acids: CASSLGGTGSYEQYF.

This rearrangement joins TRBV25-1 to TRBJ2-7; no definite D call. Per germline, CDR1 MGHDK and CDR2 SYGVNS. The length of the CDR3 is 11 residues. Between the trimmed V and J ends, which lost 5 bases and 4 bases, there was a span of 6 bases. The CDR3 DNA reads TGTGCCAGCAGTAGAGGTTACGAGCAGTACTTC. As protein: CASSRGYEQYF.

This clone was detected only a few times. The chain uses TRBV5-6 and TRBJ1-4, with D possibly being TRBD1 (6 bases). V lost 4 bases and J 7 bases, leaving 8 bases between the germline ends. CDR1 and CDR2 (germline): SGHDT, YYEEEE. The CDR3 length is 12 residues. CDR3 residues: CASSRGGEKLFF. The CDR3 DNA is TGTGCCAGCAGCAGAGGGGGTGAAAAACTGTTTTTT. Using reference TRBV5-6 and TRBJ1-4 for the parts outside the CDR3, the full variable domain is DAGVTQSPTHLIKTRGQQVTLRCSPKSGHDTVSWYQQALGQGPQFIFQYYEEEERQRGNFPDRFSGHQFPNYSSELNVNALLLGDSALYLCASSRGGEKLFFGSGTQLSVL.

The chain has TRBV18 and TRBJ1-2, with D possibly being TRBD1 (6 bases). The V end was cut by 3 bases, the J end by 0 bases, with 14 bases between. Germline CDR1 KGHSH, CDR2 LQKENI. The CDR3 has 16 amino acids. CDR3 loop: CASSPLPGTTNYGYTF. Written as DNA, the CDR3 is TGTGCCAGCTCACCCCTCCCAGGGACAACTAACTATGGCTACACCTTC.

This sequence joins TRBV6-4 and TRBJ2-4; the match to TRBD1 covers 9 bases. This CDR3 has 13 residues. Germline CDR1 reads MRHNA; CDR2 reads SNTAGT. The junction had 3 bases not matched to a gene; V was cut back by 5 bases and J by 7 bases. The CDR3 DNA sequence: TGTGCCAGCAGTCTCGGACAGGGGAACATTCAGTACTTC. This translates into CASSLGQGNIQYF.

The chain combines TRBV13 with TRBJ1-5, with D tentatively TRBD1 (6 bases). This CDR3 comprises 14 residues. Germline values: CDR1 PRHDT, CDR2 FYEKMQ (reference sequence). V was shortened by 3 bases and J by 4 bases, with 10 bases between the two germline ends. The CDR3 coding sequence is TGTGCCAGCAGCTTTGGCACAGGGAATCAGCCCCAGCATTTT. It specifies CASSFGTGNQPQHF.

The chain joins TRBV27 to TRBJ1-2, with 8 bases fitting TRBD1. This CDR3 contains 15 residues. The junction had 14 bases not matched to a gene; V was cut back by 3 bases and J by 11 bases. Germline V gene lookup returns CDR1 MNHEY and CDR2 SMNVEV (reference sequence). Written as DNA, the CDR3 is TGTGCCAGCAGTTTCTCAAACGCTGGACAGGGTAGTTACACCTTC. Translating it yields CASSFSNAGQGSYTF.

The rearrangement joins TRBV7-9 to TRBJ2-5; TRBD2 matches 8 bases. J was trimmed by 4 bases and V by 2 bases; bases with no gene match: 6. The V gene's germline CDR1 is SEHNR and CDR2 FQNEAQ (reference sequence). The CDR3 spans 15 residues. CDR3: CASSLKRERGETQYF. The CDR3 region has the DNA TGTGCCAGCAGCTTAAAGCGGGAGAGGGGAGAGACCCAGTACTTC.

The V and J genes are TRBV7-6 and TRBJ2-7; the match to TRBD2 covers 10 bases. The V segment lost 0 bases and the J segment 2 bases; nucleotides outside the gene matches: 13. The V gene's germline CDR1 is SGHVS and CDR2 FNYEAQ. The CDR3 covers 19 residues. The CDR3 coding sequence is TGTGCCAGCAGCTTAGCGCCCTATAGCGGGAGGCCAGATACCTACGAGCAGTACTTC. Amino acids: CASSLAPYSGRPDTYEQYF.

The gene calls are TRBV10-3 and TRBJ2-3; TRBD2 aligns across 7 bases. This CDR3 is 15 amino acids long. Germline V gene lookup returns CDR1 ENHRY and CDR2 SYGVKD. With 6 bases clipped from V and 1 base from J, the junction kept 7 bases outside the gene matches. The CDR3 nucleotides are TGTGCCATCAGCTTACTAGCGCAAGGCACAGATACGCAGTATTTT. This codes for CAISLLAQGTDTQYF.

This chain joins TRBV6-4 and TRBJ2-7; TRBD1 matches 8 bases. This CDR3 is 13 amino acids long. The V gene end was trimmed by 9 bases and the J gene end by 5 bases; junction bases not matched to a gene: 9. Germline CDR1 reads MRHNA; CDR2 reads SNTAGT. The CDR3 DNA sequence: TGTGCCAGGAGAACAGGGGGTAGCGACGAGCAGTACTTC. As protein: CARRTGGSDEQYF.

The rearrangement uses TRBV5-6 and TRBJ2-1; no definite D call. This CDR3 is 12 amino acids long. The ends were cut back, 0 bases at V and 10 bases at J, with 8 bases in the middle. Germline values: CDR1 SGHDT, CDR2 YYEEEE. This CDR3 is CASSLVFPEQFF. DNA of the CDR3: TGTGCCAGCAGCTTGGTTTTCCCAGAGCAGTTCTTC.